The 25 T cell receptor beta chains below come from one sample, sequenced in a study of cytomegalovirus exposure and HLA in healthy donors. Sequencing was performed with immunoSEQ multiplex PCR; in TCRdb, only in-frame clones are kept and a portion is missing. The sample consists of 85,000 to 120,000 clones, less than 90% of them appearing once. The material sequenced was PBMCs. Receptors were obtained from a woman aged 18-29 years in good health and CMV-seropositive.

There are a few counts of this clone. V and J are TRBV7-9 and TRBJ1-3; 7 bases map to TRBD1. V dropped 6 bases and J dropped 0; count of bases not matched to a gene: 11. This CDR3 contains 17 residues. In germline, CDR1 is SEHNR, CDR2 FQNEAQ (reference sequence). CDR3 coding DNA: TGTGCCAGCAGGACTAAGTTAACAGGGGACTCTGGAAACACCATATATTTT. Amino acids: CASRTKLTGDSGNTIYF.

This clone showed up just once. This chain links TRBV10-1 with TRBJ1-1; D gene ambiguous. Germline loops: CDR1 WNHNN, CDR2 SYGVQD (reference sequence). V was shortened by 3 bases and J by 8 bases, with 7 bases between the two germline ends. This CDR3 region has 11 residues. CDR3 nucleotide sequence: TGCGCCAGCAGTGAAGGAGGGGAAGCTTTCTTT. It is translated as CASSEGGEAFF.

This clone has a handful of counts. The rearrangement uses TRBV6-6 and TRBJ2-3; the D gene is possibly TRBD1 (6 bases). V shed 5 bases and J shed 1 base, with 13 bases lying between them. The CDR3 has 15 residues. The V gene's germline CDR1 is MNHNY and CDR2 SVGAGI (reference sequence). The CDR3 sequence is CASSRTDGGTDTQYF. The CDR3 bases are TGTGCCAGCAGTAGGACAGACGGAGGCACAGATACGCAGTATTTT.

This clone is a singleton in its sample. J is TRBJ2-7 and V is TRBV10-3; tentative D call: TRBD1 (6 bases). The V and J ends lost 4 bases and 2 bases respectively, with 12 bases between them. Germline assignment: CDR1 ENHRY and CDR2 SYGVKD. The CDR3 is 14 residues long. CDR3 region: CAISAPDRPYEQYF. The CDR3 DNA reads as TGTGCCATCAGTGCCCCCGACAGGCCCTACGAGCAGTACTTC.

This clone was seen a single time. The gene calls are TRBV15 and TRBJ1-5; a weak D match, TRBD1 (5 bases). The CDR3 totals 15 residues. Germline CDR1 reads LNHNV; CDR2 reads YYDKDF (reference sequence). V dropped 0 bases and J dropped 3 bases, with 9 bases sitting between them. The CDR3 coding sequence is TGTGCCACCAGCAGAGATACAGGCTTCAATCAGCCCCAGCATTTT. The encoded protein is CATSRDTGFNQPQHF.

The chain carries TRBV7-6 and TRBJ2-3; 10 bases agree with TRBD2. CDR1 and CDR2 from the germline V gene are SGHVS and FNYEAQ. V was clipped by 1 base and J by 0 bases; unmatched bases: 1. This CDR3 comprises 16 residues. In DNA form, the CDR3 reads TGTGCCAGCAGCTTAGGACTAGCGGGCAGCACAGATACGCAGTATTTT. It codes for CASSLGLAGSTDTQYF.

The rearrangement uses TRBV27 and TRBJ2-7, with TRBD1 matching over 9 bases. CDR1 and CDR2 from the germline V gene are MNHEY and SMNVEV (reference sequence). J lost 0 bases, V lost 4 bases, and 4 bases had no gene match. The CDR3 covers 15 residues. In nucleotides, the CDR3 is TGTGCCAGCAGTTCGACAGGGGGTCTCTCCTACGAGCAGTACTTC. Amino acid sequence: CASSSTGGLSYEQYF.

CDR3 in amino acids: CASIRGWPGYQPQHF. For the CDR3, the DNA is TGTGCCAGCATCCGGGGTTGGCCTGGGTACCAGCCCCAGCATTTT. The chain combines TRBV28 with TRBJ1-5; D ambiguous. The CDR3 spans 15 residues. Germline-derived CDR1 and CDR2 are MDHEN and SYDVKM. Trimming left V 7 bases short and J 7 bases short, with 20 bases between.

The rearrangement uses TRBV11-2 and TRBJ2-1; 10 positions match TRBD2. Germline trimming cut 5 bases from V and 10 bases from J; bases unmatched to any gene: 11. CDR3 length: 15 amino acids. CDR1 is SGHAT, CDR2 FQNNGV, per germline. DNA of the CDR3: TGTGCCAGCAGCCCATATCCGGGACTAGCGAACGAGCAGTTCTTC. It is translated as CASSPYPGLANEQFF.

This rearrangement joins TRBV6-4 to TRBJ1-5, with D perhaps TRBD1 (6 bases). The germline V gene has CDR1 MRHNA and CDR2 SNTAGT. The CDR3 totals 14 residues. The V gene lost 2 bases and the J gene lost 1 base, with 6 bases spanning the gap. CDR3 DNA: TGTGCCAGCAGTGACCAGGGGAGCAATCAGCCCCAGCATTTT. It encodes CASSDQGSNQPQHF.

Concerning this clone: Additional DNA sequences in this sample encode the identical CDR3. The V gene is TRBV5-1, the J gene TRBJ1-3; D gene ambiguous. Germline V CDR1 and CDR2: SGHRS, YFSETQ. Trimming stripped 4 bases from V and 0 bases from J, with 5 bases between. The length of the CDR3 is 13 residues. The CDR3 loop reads CASSPGSGNTIYF. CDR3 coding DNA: TGCGCCAGCAGCCCGGGCTCTGGAAACACCATATATTTT.

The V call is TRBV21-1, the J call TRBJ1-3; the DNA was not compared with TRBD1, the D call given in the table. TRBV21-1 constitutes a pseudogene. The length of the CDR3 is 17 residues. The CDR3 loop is CASSNPRTADSGNTIYF. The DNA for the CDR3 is TGTGCCAGCAGCAATCCCAGGACAGCCGACTCTGGAAACACCATATATTTT.

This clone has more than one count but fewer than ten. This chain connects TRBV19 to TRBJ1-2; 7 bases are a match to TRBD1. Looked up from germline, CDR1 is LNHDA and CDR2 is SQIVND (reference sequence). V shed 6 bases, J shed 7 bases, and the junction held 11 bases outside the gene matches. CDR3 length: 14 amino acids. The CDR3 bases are TGTGCCAGTAGCCTCCGCGACAGGGAAAGTGGCTACACCTTC. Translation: CASSLRDRESGYTF.

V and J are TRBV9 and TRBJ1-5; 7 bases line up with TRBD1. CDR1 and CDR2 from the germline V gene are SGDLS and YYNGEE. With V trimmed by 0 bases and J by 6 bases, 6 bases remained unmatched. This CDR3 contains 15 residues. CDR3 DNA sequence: TGTGCCAGCAGCGTAGGGGACAGAACGAGTCAGCCCCAGCATTTT. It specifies CASSVGDRTSQPQHF.

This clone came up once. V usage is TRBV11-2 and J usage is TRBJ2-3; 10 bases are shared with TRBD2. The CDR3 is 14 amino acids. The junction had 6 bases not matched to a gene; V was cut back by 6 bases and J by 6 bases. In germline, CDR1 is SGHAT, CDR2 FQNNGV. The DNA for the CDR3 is TGTGCCAGCAGGCCACTAGCGGGGCTGGATACGCAGTATTTT. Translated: CASRPLAGLDTQYF.

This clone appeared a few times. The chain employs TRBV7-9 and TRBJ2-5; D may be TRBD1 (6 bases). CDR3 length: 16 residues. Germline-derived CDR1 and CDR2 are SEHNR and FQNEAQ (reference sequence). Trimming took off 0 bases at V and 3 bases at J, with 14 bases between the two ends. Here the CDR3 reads CASSLALVGDKETQYF. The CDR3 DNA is TGTGCCAGCAGCTTAGCTCTCGTTGGGGACAAAGAGACCCAGTACTTC.

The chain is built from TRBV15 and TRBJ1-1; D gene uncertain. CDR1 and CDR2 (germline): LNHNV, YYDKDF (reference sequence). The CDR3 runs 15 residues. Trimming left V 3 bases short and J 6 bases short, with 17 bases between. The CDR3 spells CATSSPGALDSEAFF. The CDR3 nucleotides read TGTGCCACCAGCAGTCCAGGAGCCCTGGACTCTGAAGCTTTCTTT.

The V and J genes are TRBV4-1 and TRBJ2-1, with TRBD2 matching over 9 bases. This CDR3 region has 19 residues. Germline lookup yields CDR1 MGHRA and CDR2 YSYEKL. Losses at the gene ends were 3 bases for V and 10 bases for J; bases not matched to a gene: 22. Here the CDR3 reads CASSHMGRGASGNAGEQFF. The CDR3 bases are TGCGCCAGCAGCCATATGGGGAGGGGCGCTAGCGGGAATGCTGGGGAGCAGTTCTTC.

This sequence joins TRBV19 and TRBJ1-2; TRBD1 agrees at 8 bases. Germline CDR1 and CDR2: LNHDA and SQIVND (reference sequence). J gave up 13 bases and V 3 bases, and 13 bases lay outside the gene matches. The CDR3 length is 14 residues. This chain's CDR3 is CASSIKGLSTGATF. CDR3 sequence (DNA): TGTGCCAGTAGTATTAAAGGACTGTCGACAGGGGCCACCTTC.

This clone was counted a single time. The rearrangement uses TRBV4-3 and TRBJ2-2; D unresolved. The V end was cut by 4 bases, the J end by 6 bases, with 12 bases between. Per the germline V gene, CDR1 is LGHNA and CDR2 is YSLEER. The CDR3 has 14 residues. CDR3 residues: CASSRKVRSGELFF. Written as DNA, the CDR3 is TGCGCCAGCAGCCGAAAGGTCAGGTCCGGGGAGCTGTTTTTT.

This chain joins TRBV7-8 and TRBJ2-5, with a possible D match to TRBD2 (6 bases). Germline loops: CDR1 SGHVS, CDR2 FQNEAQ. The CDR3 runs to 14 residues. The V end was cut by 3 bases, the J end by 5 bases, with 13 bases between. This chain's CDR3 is CASSFRGVVETQYF. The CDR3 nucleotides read TGTGCCAGCAGCTTCCGCGGGGTGGTGGAGACCCAGTACTTC.

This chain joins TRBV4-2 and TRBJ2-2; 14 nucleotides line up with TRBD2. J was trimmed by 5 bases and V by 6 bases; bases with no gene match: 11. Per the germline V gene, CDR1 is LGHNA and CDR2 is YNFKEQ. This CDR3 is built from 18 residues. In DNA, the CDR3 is TGTGCCAGCAGGCAGACTAGCGGGGGGGCCCTAGATACCGGGGAGCTGTTTTTT. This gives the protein CASRQTSGGALDTGELFF.

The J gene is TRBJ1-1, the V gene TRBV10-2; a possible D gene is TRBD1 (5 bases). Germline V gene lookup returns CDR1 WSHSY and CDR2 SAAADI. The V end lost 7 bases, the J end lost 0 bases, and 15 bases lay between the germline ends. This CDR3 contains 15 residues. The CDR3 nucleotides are TGCGCCAGCACAGGGCTATCTACGGTGAACACTGAAGCTTTCTTT. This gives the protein CASTGLSTVNTEAFF.

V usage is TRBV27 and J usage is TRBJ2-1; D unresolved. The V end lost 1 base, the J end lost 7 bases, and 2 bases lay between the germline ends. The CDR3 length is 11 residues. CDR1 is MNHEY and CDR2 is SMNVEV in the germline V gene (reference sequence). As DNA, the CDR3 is TGTGCCAGCAGTTTATTAAATGAGCAGTTCTTC. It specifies CASSLLNEQFF.

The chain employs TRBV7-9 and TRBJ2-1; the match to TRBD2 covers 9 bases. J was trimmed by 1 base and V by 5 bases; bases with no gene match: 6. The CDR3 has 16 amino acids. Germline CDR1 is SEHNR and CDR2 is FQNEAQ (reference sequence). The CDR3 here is CASSPRGGSSYNEQFF. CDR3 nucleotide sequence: TGTGCCAGCAGCCCGCGGGGGGGTTCGTCCTACAATGAGCAGTTCTTC.